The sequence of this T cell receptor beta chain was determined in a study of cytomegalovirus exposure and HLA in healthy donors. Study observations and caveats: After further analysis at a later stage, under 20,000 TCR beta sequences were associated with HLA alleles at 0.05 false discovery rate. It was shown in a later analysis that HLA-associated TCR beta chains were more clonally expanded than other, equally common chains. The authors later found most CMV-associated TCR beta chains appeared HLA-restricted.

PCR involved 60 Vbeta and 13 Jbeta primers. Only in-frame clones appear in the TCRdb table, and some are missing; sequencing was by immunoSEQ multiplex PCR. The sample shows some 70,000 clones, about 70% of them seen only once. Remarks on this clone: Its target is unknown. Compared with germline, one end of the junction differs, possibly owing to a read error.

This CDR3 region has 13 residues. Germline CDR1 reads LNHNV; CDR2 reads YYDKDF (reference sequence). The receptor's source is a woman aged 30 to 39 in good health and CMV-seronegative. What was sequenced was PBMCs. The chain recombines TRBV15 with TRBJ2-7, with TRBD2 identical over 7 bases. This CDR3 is CATRRVAGDEQYF. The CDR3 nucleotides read TGTGCCACCAGGAGAGTTGCGGGGGACGAGCAGTACTTC.